This passage covers 3 T cell receptor beta chains from one sample sequenced in a study of metastatic and nonmetastatic thyroid tumors. TCRdb recomputed clones from the PCR reads via MiXCR. This sample has approximately 16,000 clones, with more than 20% found just once. Before thyroid surgery, none of the patients had received any treatment. The sequenced sample was blood. These receptors came from a male donor with papillary thyroid cancer or a benign thyroid nodule (not recorded which). Some clones in this sample may be carry-over from other donors' samples.

The chain employs TRBV7-8 and TRBJ1-5; D is uncertain. The ends were cut back, 2 bases at V and 6 bases at J, with 5 bases in the middle. The length of the CDR3 is 12 residues. In germline, CDR1 is SGHVS, CDR2 FQNEAQ. The CDR3 loop is CASSLLLQPQHF. CDR3 nucleotide sequence: TGTGCCAGCAGCTTATTGCTTCAGCCCCAGCATTTT.

The rearrangement uses TRBV13 and TRBJ2-3; 14 nucleotides line up with TRBD2. V trimming: 8 bases; J trimming: 2 bases; junction bases outside the gene matches: 15. The germline gives CDR1 PRHDT, CDR2 FYEKMQ (reference sequence). There are 19 residues in the CDR3. Here the CDR3 DNA reads TGTGCCAGCGCTACGTTCCAAGGGACTAGCGGGGGTGTCACAGATACGCAGTATTTT. As protein: CASATFQGTSGGVTDTQYF. The full variable domain, its missing parts supplied by reference TRBV13 and TRBJ2-3, is AAGVIQSPRHLIKEKRETATLKCYPIPRHDTVYWYQQGPGQDPQFLISFYEKMQSDKGSIPDRFSAQQFSDYHSELNMSSLELGDSALYFCASATFQGTSGGVTDTQYFGPGTRLTVL.

This clone is medium-sized in the sample. This rearrangement joins TRBV6-1 to TRBJ1-2, with D unresolved. V was cut by 7 bases and J by 0 bases, with 9 bases left in between. Germline CDR1 is MNHNS and CDR2 is SASEGT. The CDR3 is 13 residues long. The CDR3 loop reads CASTQTSNYGYTF. CDR3 DNA: TGTGCCAGCACACAGACGTCTAACTATGGCTACACCTTC.